This TCR beta chain came from a study of blood T cell repertoires in COVID-19. Study context: Whether acute or convalescent, the COVID-19 samples came from the United States, Italy and Spain.

Original processing methods: Researchers report that nucleated cell counts were estimated from reference gene primer amplification. The protocol was immunoSEQ multiplex PCR, while the TCRdb copy is restricted to in-frame clones and leaves out a portion. Clone size and the V and J calls come from that table; the DNA yielded D and trimming. There are around 160,000 clones in the sample; around four fifths occur only once, and about 3% lies in the top ten. CDR1 SNHLY and CDR2 FYNNEI come from the germline V gene. This CDR3 contains 15 residues. Trimming took 3 bases from V and 0 from J, leaving 6 bases between them.

The specimen sequenced was peripheral blood. The genes are TRBV2 and TRBJ2-6; D is unresolved. This TCR came from a woman aged 40 to 50 with active or convalescent COVID-19. This chain's CDR3 is CASSDRSSGANVLTF. CDR3 nucleotide sequence: TGTGCCAGCAGTGACCGGAGCTCTGGGGCCAACGTCCTGACTTTC. Full variable domain (missing parts from reference TRBV2 and TRBJ2-6): EPEVTQTPSHQVTQMGQEVILRCVPISNHLYFYWYRQILGQKVEFLVSFYNNEISEKSEIFDDQFSVERPDGSNFTLKIRSTKLEDSAMYFCASSDRSSGANVLTFGAGSRLTVL.